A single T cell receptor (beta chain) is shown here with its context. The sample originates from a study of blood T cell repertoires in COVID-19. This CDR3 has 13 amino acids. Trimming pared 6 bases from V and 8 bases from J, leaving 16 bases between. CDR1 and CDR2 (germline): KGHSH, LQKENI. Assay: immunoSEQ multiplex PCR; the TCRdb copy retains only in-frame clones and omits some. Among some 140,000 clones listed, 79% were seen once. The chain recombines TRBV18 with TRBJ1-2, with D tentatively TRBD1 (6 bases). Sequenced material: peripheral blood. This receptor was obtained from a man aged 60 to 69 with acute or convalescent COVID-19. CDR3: CASSGDTRQGYTF. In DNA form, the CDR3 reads TGTGCCAGCTCTGGGGACACTCGGCAGGGCTACACCTTC.